Below are 27 T cell receptor beta chains sequenced from a single sample in a study of T cell responses to AZD1222 COVID-19 vaccine. Measured with immunoSEQ multiplex PCR; TCRdb has only the in-frame clones, and not every one. The repertoire consists of more than 95,000 clones, with roughly 91% occurring once and the leading ten covering roughly 7%. The sequences come from peripheral blood, collected 28 days after the second AZD1222 dose. These receptors came from an adult who received the AZD1222 COVID-19 vaccine.

The rearrangement links TRBV7-2 to TRBJ1-5, with unresolved D. The CDR3 has 15 amino acids. The germline V gene has CDR1 SGHTA and CDR2 FQGNSA. V dropped 0 bases and J dropped 1 base, with 7 bases sitting between them. The CDR3 region has the DNA TGTGCCAGCAGCTTAGCGGCGGGGAGCAATCAGCCCCAGCATTTT. This gives the protein CASSLAAGSNQPQHF.

The chain joins TRBV7-3 to TRBJ2-3; 7 bases align to TRBD2. The V segment lost 4 bases and the J segment 5 bases; nucleotides outside the gene matches: 6. Per germline, CDR1 SGHTA and CDR2 FQGTGA. The CDR3 is 14 amino acids. The CDR3 region is CASSSTSWGDTQYF. The CDR3 DNA is TGTGCCAGCAGCTCGACTAGCTGGGGAGATACGCAGTATTTT.

The chain links TRBV11-3 to TRBJ1-1; 7 bases match TRBD1. CDR1 and CDR2 (germline): SGHNT, YENEEA. The CDR3 totals 16 residues. V was clipped by 0 bases and J by 3 bases; unmatched bases: 7. CDR3 sequence reads: CASSLDSRGQDTEAFF. CDR3 coding DNA: TGTGCCAGCAGCTTAGATTCGAGGGGGCAGGACACTGAAGCTTTCTTT. Variable domain in full (rest from reference TRBV11-3 and TRBJ1-1): EAGVVQSPRYKIIEKKQPVAFWCNPISGHNTLYWYLQNLGQGPELLIRYENEEAVDDSQLPKDRFSAERLKGVDSTLKIQPAELGDSAVYLCASSLDSRGQDTEAFFGQGTRLTVV.

This clone was observed a few times. The chain is built from TRBV2 and TRBJ2-7; a weak D match, TRBD1 (6 bases). From germline, CDR1 is SNHLY and CDR2 FYNNEI. The CDR3 has 12 amino acids. V was shortened by 6 bases and J by 3 bases, with 9 bases between the two germline ends. CDR3 protein: CASSGQIYEQYF. The CDR3 DNA reads TGTGCCAGCAGCGGACAGATCTACGAGCAGTACTTC.

V gene TRBV19 combines with J gene TRBJ2-7; possibly TRBD1 for D (6 bases). V was trimmed by 5 bases and J by 6 bases, leaving 14 bases between them. Looked up from germline, CDR1 is LNHDA and CDR2 is SQIVND (reference sequence). This CDR3 region has 13 residues. CDR3 sequence (DNA): TGTGCCAGTAGTTTAACAGGGAGTTCCGAGCAGTACTTC. Amino acids: CASSLTGSSEQYF.

The chain links TRBV11-2 to TRBJ2-7; TRBD2 aligns across 11 bases. This CDR3 contains 13 residues. Trimming at V came to 1 base and at J to 12 bases, leaving 5 bases not matched to a gene. Germline-derived CDR1 and CDR2 are SGHAT and FQNNGV. DNA of the CDR3: TGTGCCAGCAGCTTAGCACTAGCGGGAGCTCTGTACTTC. Translating gives CASSLALAGALYF.

The CDR3 spells CACMDQNTEAFF. CDR3 sequence (DNA): TGTGCCTGCATGGACCAAAACACTGAAGCTTTCTTT. This rearrangement joins TRBV30 to TRBJ1-1, with no clear D. Germline loops: CDR1 GTSNPN, CDR2 SVGIG (reference sequence). Trimming cost V 6 bases and J 2 bases, with 10 bases left between them. The CDR3 has 12 residues. Supplemented by reference TRBV30 and TRBJ1-1, the full variable domain reads SQTIHQWPATLVQPVGSPLSLECTVEGTSNPNLYWYRQAAGRGLQLLFYSVGIGQISSEVPQNLSASRPQDRQFILSSKKLLLSDSGFYLCACMDQNTEAFFGQGTRLTVV.

The chain joins TRBV29-1 to TRBJ2-7; a weak D match, TRBD2 (6 bases). Germline V gene lookup returns CDR1 SQVTM and CDR2 ANQGSEA. The CDR3 spans 17 residues. The germline V and J ends were trimmed by 2 bases and 3 bases, with 23 bases remaining between them. The chain's CDR3 is CSVELPRSREDNYEQYF. The CDR3 DNA sequence: TGCAGCGTTGAACTTCCCCGTAGCAGGGAGGACAACTACGAGCAGTACTTC.

This clone was observed a single time. The chain combines TRBV2 with TRBJ1-2; D remains ambiguous. Between the trimmed V and J ends, which lost 6 bases and 4 bases, there was a span of 15 bases. CDR3 length: 14 amino acids. Germline-derived CDR1 and CDR2 are SNHLY and FYNNEI. CDR3 DNA sequence: TGTGCCAGCAGAAACTTATTCAAAGGCTATGGCTACACCTTC. It specifies CASRNLFKGYGYTF.

The V and J genes are TRBV7-6 and TRBJ1-4; perhaps TRBD1 as D (6 bases). The CDR3 length is 15 residues. In germline, CDR1 is SGHVS, CDR2 FNYEAQ. Between the trimmed V and J ends, which lost 5 bases and 6 bases, there was a span of 16 bases. CDR3 nucleotide sequence: TGTGCCAGCAGCCCCTTCATGGGGGGGCATGAAAAACTGTTTTTT. Translating it yields CASSPFMGGHEKLFF.

CDR3: CATSRDPLYRVGDRTDTQYF. CDR3 coding DNA: TGTGCCACCAGCAGAGATCCCCTATACCGGGTGGGGGATCGCACAGATACGCAGTATTTT. This sequence joins TRBV15 and TRBJ2-3, with D perhaps given as TRBD1 or TRBD2 (5 bases each). Trimming pared 0 bases from V and 1 base from J, leaving 23 bases between. Germline lookup yields CDR1 LNHNV and CDR2 YYDKDF (reference sequence). The CDR3 spans 20 residues. The variable domain in full, completed from reference TRBV15 and TRBJ2-3, reads DAMVIQNPRYQVTQFGKPVTLSCSQTLNHNVMYWYQQKSSQAPKLLFHYYDKDFNNEADTPDNFQSRRPNTSFCFLDIRSPGLGDTAMYLCATSRDPLYRVGDRTDTQYFGPGTRLTVL.

The table lists this clone with a few counts. V usage is TRBV2 and J usage is TRBJ1-2; a possible D gene is TRBD1 (6 bases). V was shortened by 11 bases and J by 9 bases, with 13 bases between the two germline ends. Germline V gene sequence: CDR1 SNHLY, CDR2 FYNNEI. This CDR3 region has 10 residues. The CDR3 spells CAAQRGSYTF. CDR3 sequence (DNA): TGTGCCGCCCAAAGGGGGAGCTACACCTTC. The full variable domain, rest sourced from reference TRBV2 and TRBJ1-2, is EPEVTQTPSHQVTQMGQEVILRCVPISNHLYFYWYRQILGQKVEFLVSFYNNEISEKSEIFDDQFSVERPDGSNFTLKIRSTKLEDSAMYFCAAQRGSYTFGSGTRLTVV.

V gene TRBV6-5 combines with J gene TRBJ2-7; D is undetermined. This CDR3 has 11 amino acids. CDR1 MNHEY and CDR2 SVGAGI come from the germline V gene. V lost 4 bases to trimming and J lost 2 bases, with 3 bases between them. For the CDR3, the DNA is TGTGCCAGCAGTTCCACCTACGAGCAGTACTTC. Protein product: CASSSTYEQYF.

This chain connects TRBV5-1 to TRBJ1-2; TRBD1 is a possible D gene (5 bases). The germline CDR1 and CDR2 sequences are SGHRS and YFSETQ. The CDR3 is made up of 15 amino acids. V shed 4 bases and J shed 6 bases, with 19 bases lying between them. DNA of the CDR3: TGCGCCAGCAGCCTGGTCCCAGGGTGGGAGGATGGCTACACCTTC. This translates into CASSLVPGWEDGYTF.

This clone was counted between two and nine times. The rearrangement links TRBV6-5 to TRBJ1-2; 8 bases match TRBD1. The V gene's germline CDR1 is MNHEY and CDR2 SVGAGI. V gave up 2 bases and J gave up 4 bases; unmatched junction bases: 6. CDR3 length equals 15 residues. In DNA form, the CDR3 reads TGTGCCAGCAGTTACACCCGACAGGGGATCTATGGCTACACCTTC. It specifies CASSYTRQGIYGYTF.

The chain uses TRBV6-5 and TRBJ1-2, with D possibly TRBD1 on 6 matching bases. The CDR3 is 13 amino acids. Trimming took off 3 bases at V and 3 bases at J, with 8 bases between the two ends. Germline lookup yields CDR1 MNHEY and CDR2 SVGAGI. CDR3 protein: CASSYGGHYGYTF. For the CDR3, the DNA is TGTGCCAGCAGTTATGGGGGCCACTATGGCTACACCTTC.

This chain connects TRBV11-3 to TRBJ2-1; TRBD2 matches at 9 bases. Germline CDR1 SGHNT, CDR2 YENEEA. V was clipped by 3 bases and J by 9 bases; unmatched bases: 15. There are 17 residues in the CDR3. The CDR3 region has the DNA TGTGCCAGCAGCTTGTCGTACGGGACTAGCTGGGGTGGTGAGCAGTTCTTC. Translated: CASSLSYGTSWGGEQFF.

The genes are TRBV9 and TRBJ2-7; TRBD2 matches 16 bases. The CDR3 spans 15 residues. In germline, CDR1 is SGDLS, CDR2 YYNGEE. J lost 7 bases, V lost 4 bases, and 5 bases had no gene match. In DNA, the CDR3 is TGTGCCAGCAGCCAGGGACTAGCGGGGGGGCAAGAGCAGTACTTC. Encoded protein: CASSQGLAGGQEQYF.

This chain connects TRBV3-1 (or the pseudogene TRBV3-2) to TRBJ1-2; tentative D call: TRBD1 (6 bases). Germline CDR1 reads LGHDT; CDR2 reads YNNKEL (reference sequence). Trimming cost V 2 bases and J 7 bases, with 11 bases left between them. This CDR3 has 13 amino acids. The CDR3 is CASSQRGELGYTF. In DNA, the CDR3 is TGTGCCAGCAGCCAAAGGGGGGAACTTGGCTACACCTTC.

J is TRBJ2-7 and V is TRBV28; D uncertain. The germline V and J ends were trimmed by 3 bases and 3 bases, with 9 bases remaining between them. Looked up from germline, CDR1 is MDHEN and CDR2 is SYDVKM. This CDR3 is 13 amino acids long. The CDR3 nucleotides read TGTGCCAGCAGTTTCAGGAACAGCTACGAGCAGTACTTC. Translation gives CASSFRNSYEQYF.

The rearrangement uses TRBV9 and TRBJ2-1; D is possibly TRBD2 (5 bases). V was pared by 0 bases and J by 3 bases, with 13 bases between. The CDR3 spans 16 residues. Germline assignment: CDR1 SGDLS and CDR2 YYNGEE. DNA of the CDR3: TGTGCCAGCAGCGTAGGTGCGGGTAACCTCTACAATGAGCAGTTCTTC. Its protein is CASSVGAGNLYNEQFF.

The chain links TRBV4-1 to TRBJ1-5, with D tentatively TRBD1 (5 bases). V shed 5 bases and J shed 2 bases, with 16 bases lying between them. The CDR3 is made up of 16 amino acids. Germline V CDR1 and CDR2: MGHRA, YSYEKL. CDR3 nucleotide sequence: TGCGCCAGCAGCTTAACCGGCCGGGGACGCAATCAGCCCCAGCATTTT. Protein product: CASSLTGRGRNQPQHF.

CDR3 sequence: CASSHLGEQYF. In nucleotides, the CDR3 is TGTGCCAGCAGTCACCTGGGGGAGCAGTACTTC. The chain joins TRBV6-2 or TRBV6-3 to TRBJ2-7; D not resolved. V was trimmed by 5 bases and J by 7 bases, leaving 9 bases between them. Germline lookup yields CDR1 MNHEY and CDR2 SVGEGT. The CDR3 consists of 11 residues.

This chain links TRBV11-2 with TRBJ1-4, with a weak D call TRBD1 (6 bases). V was pared by 2 bases and J by 2 bases, with 18 bases between. The CDR3 contains 18 residues. Per the germline V gene, CDR1 is SGHAT and CDR2 is FQNNGV. CDR3 nucleotide sequence: TGTGCCAGCAGCTTACTCGGGATCTCCGGGGGCACTAATGAAAAACTGTTTTTT. Amino acid sequence: CASSLLGISGGTNEKLFF.

V is TRBV7-2 and J is TRBJ1-1; D not certain. V was shortened by 4 bases and J by 8 bases, with 17 bases between the two germline ends. This CDR3 is built from 14 residues. The germline gives CDR1 SGHTA, CDR2 FQGNSA. The CDR3 loop reads CASSYRGELGEAFF. CDR3 nucleotides: TGTGCCAGCAGCTATCGGGGAGAATTAGGGGAAGCTTTCTTT.

The V call is TRBV5-1, the J call TRBJ1-4; 12 nucleotides match TRBD1. Germline-derived CDR1 and CDR2 are SGHRS and YFSETQ. The CDR3 sequence is 19 residues long. J was trimmed by 2 bases and V by 3 bases; bases with no gene match: 11. CDR3 bases: TGCGCCAGCAGCTCCCGGGACAGGGGGCACAAAGCCACTAATGAAAAACTGTTTTTT. Its protein product is CASSSRDRGHKATNEKLFF.

This chain uses TRBV7-6 with TRBJ2-5; 7 positions match TRBD1. V lost 7 bases to trimming and J lost 4 bases; unmatched junction nucleotides: 9. Germline CDR1 SGHVS, CDR2 FNYEAQ. The CDR3 runs 14 residues. CDR3 residues: CASTRGGAGETQYF. The DNA for the CDR3 is TGTGCCAGCACCCGAGGGGGCGCGGGAGAGACCCAGTACTTC.